The 5 T cell receptor beta chains in this list originate from one sample, sequenced in a study of beta chain features in type 1 diabetes. Sequencing targeted expressed TCRB transcripts, as all isolated RNA had been reverse transcribed. The protocol was immunoSEQ multiplex PCR, while the TCRdb copy is restricted to in-frame clones and leaves out a portion. This sample has under 250,000 clones, with 13% to 15% found just once. The sequencing sample was made of naive CD4+ T cells from blood. These TCRs come from a woman in her thirties or forties in good health.

This clone appeared a few times. Written as DNA, the CDR3 is TGTGCCAGCAGCCCAGGACAGGCCAGTGATGGCTACACCTTC. Residues: CASSPGQASDGYTF. V and J are TRBV5-6 and TRBJ1-2, with TRBD1 identical over 7 bases. The germline V gene encodes CDR1 SGHDT and CDR2 YYEEEE. V was pared by 4 bases and J by 6 bases, with 9 bases of the junction left unmatched. The CDR3 is 14 residues long.

The genes are TRBV12-5 and TRBJ2-3; D is ambiguous. The V gene lost 6 bases and the J gene lost 3 bases, with 16 bases spanning the gap. This CDR3 region has 15 residues. The germline V gene encodes CDR1 LGHNT and CDR2 FRNRAP. Written as DNA, the CDR3 is TGTGCTAGTGGGGCCGATGCAGGTCCTACAGATACGCAGTATTTT. Amino acid sequence: CASGADAGPTDTQYF.

This clone was counted ten times or more. V gene TRBV10-3 combines with J gene TRBJ2-7; 10 positions agree with TRBD1. The CDR3 is made up of 13 amino acids. The J segment lost 7 bases and the V segment lost 6 bases, leaving 6 bases of the junction unmatched. Germline V gene data show CDR1 as ENHRY and CDR2 as SYGVKD. This CDR3 reads CAIRVDRGREQYF. CDR3 DNA sequence: TGTGCCATCAGAGTAGACAGGGGGCGGGAGCAGTACTTC.

V is TRBV11-2 and J is TRBJ1-2, with D unclear. Germline V gene sequence: CDR1 SGHAT, CDR2 FQNNGV. Trimming removed 0 bases at V and 2 bases at J, with 16 bases between. The CDR3 is 17 residues long. CDR3 nucleotides: TGTGCCAGCAGCTTAGATGACTCGGCAGCAAACAACTATGGCTACACCTTC. This gives the protein CASSLDDSAANNYGYTF.

The chain is built from TRBV4-3 and TRBJ1-1, with D tentatively TRBD1 (5 bases). The CDR3 runs to 14 residues. The germline V gene has CDR1 LGHNA and CDR2 YSLEER. The germline V and J ends were trimmed by 5 bases and 0 bases, with 10 bases remaining between them. The CDR3 reads CASSSRGMNTEAFF. CDR3 DNA sequence: TGCGCCAGCAGCTCTAGGGGTATGAACACTGAAGCTTTCTTT.